What follows are 28 T cell receptor beta chains derived from one specimen sequenced in a study of blood T cell repertoires in COVID-19. TCRdb's table, derived via immunoSEQ multiplex PCR, lists solely in-frame clones and lacks some. The sample consists of over 35,000 clones, around 80% of them appearing once. Sample: peripheral blood. These TCRs come from a man aged 35-49 years with active or convalescent COVID-19.

The chain couples TRBV6-5 to TRBJ1-1; D may be TRBD1 (5 bases). The CDR3 length is 15 residues. Trimming removed 4 bases at V and 5 bases at J, with 17 bases between. In germline, CDR1 is MNHEY, CDR2 SVGAGI. The CDR3 DNA reads as TGTGCCAGCAGTTCTGGACGGCTTCGGGGGACTGAAGCTTTCTTT. Amino acid sequence: CASSSGRLRGTEAFF.

This clone was detected a few times. Other DNA sequences in the sample encode the same CDR3. The V gene is TRBV7-9, the J gene TRBJ2-3; D unclear. The CDR3 length is 12 residues. Looked up from germline, CDR1 is SEHNR and CDR2 is FQNEAQ (reference sequence). V lost 4 bases and J 3 bases, leaving 5 bases between the germline ends. CDR3 region: CASSSLTDTQYF. The DNA for the CDR3 is TGTGCCAGCAGCTCTCTAACAGATACGCAGTATTTT.

This clone has just one count. V is TRBV7-3 and J is TRBJ2-1; TRBD2 aligns across 12 bases. Germline CDR1 SGHTA, CDR2 FQGTGA. CDR3 length equals 16 residues. The V gene end was trimmed by 2 bases and the J gene end by 4 bases; junction bases not matched to a gene: 3. In DNA, the CDR3 is TGTGCCAGCAGCTTATTGGGGACTAGCGGGTACAATGAGCAGTTCTTC. It is translated as CASSLLGTSGYNEQFF.

This chain links TRBV27 with TRBJ2-7, with D possibly being TRBD2 (6 bases). CDR1 and CDR2 (germline): MNHEY, SMNVEV (reference sequence). The CDR3 runs to 14 residues. The V gene lost 11 bases and the J gene lost 3 bases, with 20 bases spanning the gap. CDR3: CARTGTQSYYEQYF. CDR3 in DNA: TGTGCCCGAACCGGGACTCAATCTTACTACGAGCAGTACTTC.

The chain combines TRBV7-8 with TRBJ2-3; 9 bases are a match to TRBD2. The germline V gene encodes CDR1 SGHVS and CDR2 FQNEAQ. This CDR3 is 17 amino acids long. V trimming: 4 bases; J trimming: 1 base; junction bases outside the gene matches: 9. Written as DNA, the CDR3 is TGTGCCAGCAGCTCCCGAGCGGGGGGTTCCGGCACAGATACGCAGTATTTT. Encoded protein: CASSSRAGGSGTDTQYF.

V and J are TRBV30 and TRBJ1-1, with D hard to call. Trimming left V 0 bases short and J 1 base short, with 6 bases between. CDR3 length: 13 residues. Germline V CDR1 and CDR2: GTSNPN, SVGIG (reference sequence). The CDR3 region is CAWSVGQNTEAFF. The CDR3 DNA follows: TGTGCCTGGAGTGTTGGGCAGAACACTGAAGCTTTCTTT.

The chain combines TRBV5-6 with TRBJ1-5; D possibly corresponds to TRBD1 (6 bases). V lost 0 bases to trimming and J lost 3 bases, with 7 bases between them. The germline CDR1 and CDR2 sequences are SGHDT and YYEEEE. The CDR3 sequence is 14 residues long. CDR3 nucleotide sequence: TGTGCCAGCAGCTTGGACAGGGTCAATCAGCCCCAGCATTTT. Translated, it gives CASSLDRVNQPQHF. The variable domain in full, with the rest retrieved from reference TRBV5-6 and TRBJ1-5, is DAGVTQSPTHLIKTRGQQVTLRCSPKSGHDTVSWYQQALGQGPQFIFQYYEEEERQRGNFPDRFSGHQFPNYSSELNVNALLLGDSALYLCASSLDRVNQPQHFGDGTRLSIL.

The J gene is TRBJ1-2, the V gene TRBV3-1 (or the pseudogene TRBV3-2); D is possibly TRBD1 (6 bases). CDR1 LGHDT and CDR2 YNNKEL come from the germline V gene (reference sequence). V was trimmed by 5 bases and J by 5 bases, leaving 9 bases between them. The CDR3 is 12 residues long. CDR3 sequence reads: CASSAQGYGYTF. In nucleotides, the CDR3 is TGTGCCAGCAGCGCTCAGGGGTATGGCTACACCTTC.

The V and J genes are TRBV7-8 and TRBJ2-7; 9 bases line up with TRBD2. V lost 1 base to trimming and J lost 6 bases; unmatched junction nucleotides: 7. CDR3 length: 15 amino acids. From germline, CDR1 is SGHVS and CDR2 FQNEAQ. The CDR3 DNA sequence: TGTGCCAGCAGCTTAGGGGGAGCGGGGGGTGGCGAGCAGTACTTC. This sequence encodes CASSLGGAGGGEQYF. Filled out from reference TRBV7-8 and TRBJ2-7, the complete variable domain reads GAGVSQSPRYKVAKRGQDVALRCDPISGHVSLFWYQQALGQGPEFLTYFQNEAQLDKSGLPSDRFFAERPEGSVSTLKIQRTQQEDSAVYLCASSLGGAGGGEQYFGPGTRLTVT.

This clone turned up a few times. The V gene is TRBV27, the J gene TRBJ2-5; D ambiguous. The germline V gene encodes CDR1 MNHEY and CDR2 SMNVEV (reference sequence). CDR3 length equals 15 residues. V dropped 6 bases and J dropped 1 base, with 15 bases sitting between them. The CDR3 DNA is TGTGCCAGCAGCTCGAACAACCTCCTCCAAGAGACCCAGTACTTC. It yields the protein CASSSNNLLQETQYF.

This sequence joins TRBV9 and TRBJ1-3; possible D gene TRBD1, 6 bases. Germline CDR1 SGDLS, CDR2 YYNGEE. V lost 0 bases, J lost 4 bases, and 11 bases lay in between. The CDR3 length is 15 residues. The CDR3 bases are TGTGCCAGCAGCGTAGACAGGGACGAAGGAAACACCATATATTTT. Protein product: CASSVDRDEGNTIYF.

This clone was observed a single time. V and J are TRBV5-4 and TRBJ1-4, with 7 positions matching TRBD1. Trimming cost V 3 bases and J 5 bases; bases outside gene matches: 10. Per the germline V gene, CDR1 is SGHNT and CDR2 is YYREEE (reference sequence). The CDR3 runs to 16 residues. Here the CDR3 DNA reads TGTGCCAGCAGCTGGGACGGACAGGCCATCAATGAAAAACTGTTTTTT. Amino acid sequence: CASSWDGQAINEKLFF.

CDR3 in amino acids: CASSQGTGGYTF. DNA of the CDR3: TGTGCCAGCAGTCAGGGAACGGGTGGCTACACCTTC. V gene TRBV6-4 combines with J gene TRBJ1-2, with D possibly matching TRBD1 (5 bases). Trimming left V 5 bases short and J 7 bases short, with 11 bases between. Germline-derived CDR1 and CDR2 are MRHNA and SNTAGT. The CDR3 is 12 amino acids.

The rearrangement uses TRBV11-2 and TRBJ1-1; D possibly corresponds to TRBD1 (6 bases). Deletions cut 5 bases from V and 3 bases from J, with 19 bases between. This CDR3 has 16 amino acids. Germline CDR1 SGHAT, CDR2 FQNNGV. The DNA of the CDR3 is TGTGCCAGCAGCCATTACCGGATGGACAGTCACACTGAAGCTTTCTTT. It codes for CASSHYRMDSHTEAFF.

The V call is TRBV6-5, the J call TRBJ2-5, with 12 bases that match TRBD2. Germline CDR1 MNHEY, CDR2 SVGAGI. This CDR3 region has 15 residues. The V and J ends lost 9 bases and 6 bases, in that order; junction bases with no gene match: 11. CDR3 in DNA: TGTGCCAGGCCCGGTGAGACTAGCGGGGGAAAGACCCAGTACTTC. It codes for CARPGETSGGKTQYF.

The chain recombines TRBV5-6 with TRBJ2-4, with D tentatively TRBD1 (6 bases). Germline V gives CDR1 SGHDT, CDR2 YYEEEE. The CDR3 sequence is 15 residues long. Trimming removed 7 bases at V and 0 bases at J, with 14 bases between. The CDR3 region has the DNA TGTGCCAGCGGGCACAGGGAACTAGCCAAAAACATTCAGTACTTC. It translates to CASGHRELAKNIQYF.

The V call is TRBV6-2 or TRBV6-3, the J call TRBJ1-6, with D hard to call. This CDR3 has 15 amino acids. Trimming took 2 bases from V and 0 from J, leaving 5 bases between them. Germline V gene sequence: CDR1 MNHEY, CDR2 SVGEGT. CDR3 amino acids: CASSYLFSYNSPLHF. The CDR3 DNA follows: TGTGCCAGCAGTTACCTTTTCTCCTATAATTCACCCCTCCACTTT.

This clone was detected only a few times. The gene calls are TRBV12-3 or TRBV12-4 and TRBJ1-1; D not certain. Trimming pared 5 bases from V and 5 bases from J, leaving 12 bases between. The CDR3 totals 13 residues. The CDR3 DNA reads as TGTGCCAGCAGTCCCGAGTACGGGACTGAAGCTTTCTTT. Its protein product is CASSPEYGTEAFF.

The chain carries TRBV24-1 and TRBJ2-3, with 7 bases that match TRBD1. The length of the CDR3 is 17 residues. Unmatched junction bases numbered 9, after V lost 2 bases and J lost 2 bases. Per germline, CDR1 KGHDR and CDR2 SFDVKD. CDR3 protein: CATSDWGTASSTDTQYF. CDR3 coding DNA: TGTGCCACCAGTGATTGGGGGACAGCCTCTTCCACAGATACGCAGTATTTT.

The genes are TRBV12-3 or TRBV12-4 and TRBJ1-5, with D unclear. V shed 3 bases and J shed 1 base, with 4 bases lying between them. The CDR3 spans 13 residues. For the CDR3, the DNA is TGTGCCAGCAGTTTTTTAAGCAATCAGCCCCAGCATTTT. Residues: CASSFLSNQPQHF.

This sequence joins TRBV6-5 and TRBJ1-1; the D is unclear. This CDR3 region has 14 residues. Trimming removed 7 bases from V and 4 bases from J, with 16 bases in between. CDR1 and CDR2 (germline): MNHEY, SVGAGI. The CDR3 DNA follows: TGTGCCAGCAACTCCCGAGGGTGGGGCACTGAAGCTTTCTTT. Translating it yields CASNSRGWGTEAFF.

The chain joins TRBV5-4 to TRBJ2-3; D unclear. The germline gives CDR1 SGHNT, CDR2 YYREEE (reference sequence). The CDR3 runs 13 residues. V lost 2 bases and J 6 bases, leaving 10 bases between the germline ends. The CDR3 reads CASSFSPRDTQYF. The DNA for the CDR3 is TGTGCCAGCAGCTTTTCACCCCGGGATACGCAGTATTTT.

The V and J genes are TRBV24-1 and TRBJ2-3, with 11 bases aligning to TRBD1. The CDR3 sequence is 16 residues long. Trimming at V came to 7 bases and at J to 0 bases, leaving 5 bases not matched to a gene. Germline CDR1 and CDR2: KGHDR and SFDVKD. The CDR3 loop reads CATSSGTGGSTDTQYF. DNA for the CDR3: TGTGCCACCAGCTCAGGGACAGGGGGTAGCACAGATACGCAGTATTTT.

The chain employs TRBV12-5 and TRBJ1-2; 8 bases agree with TRBD1. This CDR3 region has 14 residues. V lost 6 bases and J lost 7; bases outside the gene matches: 10. Germline V gene data show CDR1 as LGHNT and CDR2 as FRNRAP. CDR3 sequence: CASGPGQGPSGYTF. The CDR3 region has the DNA TGTGCTAGTGGACCCGGACAGGGACCATCTGGCTACACCTTC.

The V call is TRBV11-2, the J call TRBJ1-2, with D unclear. Germline V gives CDR1 SGHAT, CDR2 FQNNGV. This CDR3 comprises 12 residues. The V end was cut by 1 base, the J end by 7 bases, with 7 bases between. The CDR3 loop reads CASSLVRGGYTF. DNA of the CDR3: TGTGCCAGCAGCTTAGTCCGGGGTGGCTACACCTTC.

The V gene is TRBV28, the J gene TRBJ2-5, with D possibly TRBD1 on 6 matching bases. With 3 bases removed from V and 3 bases from J, the gap between germline ends came to 11 bases. Per germline, CDR1 MDHEN and CDR2 SYDVKM. The CDR3 is 14 amino acids. The CDR3 loop is CASSLLSGEETQYF. Here the CDR3 DNA reads TGTGCCAGCAGTTTGTTGTCAGGGGAAGAGACCCAGTACTTC.

This clone was seen a single time. This chain links TRBV24-1 with TRBJ2-5, with a tentative D call TRBD2 (6 bases). This CDR3 region has 14 residues. Germline V gene sequence: CDR1 KGHDR, CDR2 SFDVKD. V lost 6 bases to trimming and J lost 2 bases, with 12 bases between them. CDR3 region: CATSSGDPQETQYF. In DNA, the CDR3 is TGTGCCACCAGTTCGGGGGACCCTCAAGAGACCCAGTACTTC.

The rearrangement uses TRBV7-3 and TRBJ2-1; maybe TRBD2 (5 bases). Germline values: CDR1 SGHTA, CDR2 FQGTGA. V lost 1 base and J lost 7, with 8 bases in between. The CDR3 runs to 13 residues. The CDR3, as DNA: TGTGCCAGCAGCTTAAACGGAGGTAATGAGCAGTTCTTC. It codes for CASSLNGGNEQFF.